One and the same sample provided the 18 T cell receptor beta chains below, sequenced in a study of CXCR3-negative and CXCR3-positive naive CD8 T cells. TRB cDNA libraries were made by UMI-labeled 5' RACE. TCRdb reprocessed the 5' RACE reads, with one entry per CDR3 protein and no DNA. Its table records about 120,000 distinct CDR3 sequences. Study-level findings and limits: Greater hydrophobicity was found in TRB CDR3s of CXCR3-positive naive cells than of CXCR3-negative naive cells.

These receptors' targets are unknown. The sequenced sample consisted of naive CXCR3+ CD8+ T cells from blood. The subset denotes: CD45RO-CCR7+CD27+CD95- naive CD8+ T cells expressing CXCR3 (TNR3+). The receptors derive from a human donor in good health. Some clones in this sample may be carry-over from other donors' samples.

The CDR3 region is CSTGQGAYNEQFF. The chain uses TRBV29-1 and TRBJ2-1; the D gene TCRdb calls, TRBD1, cannot be checked with no DNA. This CDR3 has 13 amino acids. Germline V gene sequence: CDR1 SQVTM, CDR2 ANQGSEA.

V and J are TRBV10-2 and TRBJ2-5; TCRdb designates TRBD1, a call that cannot be tested without DNA. The length of the CDR3 is 14 residues. Germline V gives CDR1 WSHSY, CDR2 SAAADI. CDR3 protein: CASSEWGGQETQYF.

The chain carries TRBV12-3 or TRBV12-4 and TRBJ1-2. The CDR3 extends over 13 amino acids. CDR3 protein: CASSLVRVDGYTF.

The chain links TRBV29-1 to TRBJ2-1. Germline CDR1 and CDR2: SQVTM and ANQGSEA. The CDR3 is 13 amino acids. The chain's CDR3 is CSVVLLGIFEQFF.

The rearrangement uses TRBV11-2 and TRBJ2-1. CDR3 length: 16 amino acids. CDR1 SGHAT and CDR2 FQNNGV come from the germline V gene. The CDR3 region is CASSFTHRGYNNEQFF. Filled out from reference TRBV11-2 and TRBJ2-1, the complete variable domain reads EAGVAQSPRYKIIEKRQSVAFWCNPISGHATLYWYQQILGQGPKLLIQFQNNGVVDDSQLPKDRFSAERLKGVDSTLKIQPAKLEDSAVYLCASSFTHRGYNNEQFFGPGTRLTVL.

This chain links TRBV7-9 with TRBJ1-5. From germline, CDR1 is SEHNR and CDR2 FQNEAQ (reference sequence). CDR3 length equals 12 residues. The CDR3 sequence: CASSLANQPQHF.

V gene TRBV4-2 combines with J gene TRBJ1-2; TCRdb lists TRBD1, though no DNA is available to test this call. This CDR3 is built from 14 residues. Germline CDR1 and CDR2: LGHNA and YNFKEQ. The CDR3 protein is CASSQGEGFYGYTF.

The chain carries TRBV7-9 and TRBJ2-2. The CDR3 runs to 13 residues. From germline, CDR1 is SEHNR and CDR2 FQNEAQ (reference sequence). CDR3 amino acids: CASSLYAVGELFF.

J is TRBJ2-4 and V is TRBV4-1. Per the germline V gene, CDR1 is MGHRA and CDR2 is YSYEKL. The CDR3 is made up of 13 amino acids. Here the CDR3 reads CASSQEGGWSPDF.

V usage is TRBV29-1 and J usage is TRBJ2-7; TCRdb lists TRBD2, though no DNA is available to test this call. The CDR3 consists of 12 residues. The germline CDR1 and CDR2 sequences are SQVTM and ANQGSEA. The CDR3 loop is CSVTTSGYEQYF.

The chain joins TRBV27 to TRBJ1-2; TCRdb's D gene call, TRBD1, goes unchecked for lack of DNA. The CDR3 is made up of 14 amino acids. Germline values: CDR1 MNHEY, CDR2 SMNVEV (reference sequence). CDR3 region: CASSPSLSPSGYTF.

The gene calls are TRBV11-2 and TRBJ1-5; TCRdb indicates TRBD1, and absent DNA this call remains unverified. The CDR3 covers 15 residues. Germline V gene data show CDR1 as SGHAT and CDR2 as FQNNGV. CDR3 sequence reads: CASSPGTGANQPQHF. The variable domain in full, with the rest retrieved from reference TRBV11-2 and TRBJ1-5, is EAGVAQSPRYKIIEKRQSVAFWCNPISGHATLYWYQQILGQGPKLLIQFQNNGVVDDSQLPKDRFSAERLKGVDSTLKIQPAKLEDSAVYLCASSPGTGANQPQHFGDGTRLSIL.

The genes are TRBV29-1 and TRBJ2-7; TCRdb names TRBD1, which stays unverified in the absence of DNA. The CDR3 totals 13 residues. The germline gives CDR1 SQVTM, CDR2 ANQGSEA. The CDR3 protein is CSVRTGLSYEQYF.

The CDR3 here is CASSGGSAYEQYF. The genes are TRBV4-2 and TRBJ2-7; TCRdb selects TRBD1, and the lack of DNA leaves this call unchecked. This CDR3 comprises 13 residues. Germline loops: CDR1 LGHNA, CDR2 YNFKEQ.

The genes are TRBV4-1 and TRBJ2-3; TCRdb lists TRBD2, though no DNA is available to test this call. The CDR3 runs 18 residues. The germline V gene has CDR1 MGHRA and CDR2 YSYEKL. The CDR3 protein is CASSQDRVLAGTTDTQYF.

CDR3 in amino acids: CASTPSGRNYEQYF. The chain joins TRBV2 to TRBJ2-7; TCRdb indicates TRBD1, and absent DNA this call remains unverified. This CDR3 is 14 amino acids long. Germline CDR1 SNHLY, CDR2 FYNNEI.

This chain links TRBV29-1 with TRBJ2-7. Germline CDR1 reads SQVTM; CDR2 reads ANQGSEA. The CDR3 is made up of 13 amino acids. CDR3 residues: CSVGGQSSYEQYF.

V gene TRBV29-1 combines with J gene TRBJ2-3; as DNA is missing, the TRBD2 call by TCRdb cannot be tested. The CDR3 length is 12 residues. From germline, CDR1 is SQVTM and CDR2 ANQGSEA. CDR3 residues: CSDWDFTDTQYF.